This is a list of T cell receptor beta chains from one sample in a study of cytomegalovirus exposure and HLA in healthy donors. The assay was immunoSEQ multiplex PCR, and TCRdb's table has in-frame clones only and misses some. Of approximately 190,000 clones in the sample, around 83% were seen once. The sample taken for sequencing was PBMCs. These receptors all stem from a young woman in good health and CMV-seronegative. Each CDR3 is given with its conserved first and last residue. The D gene is left open where the match is weak. Expanded clones are given a class, and other clones once, few, many or no size at all.

V,length,size,J,D,DNA,CDR3
TRBV27,17,.,TRBJ2-6,TRBD1,TGTGCCAGCAGTCCCGGGACAGGGTTGTCCGGGGCCAACGTCCTGACTTTC,CASSPGTGLSGANVLTF
TRBV10-1,16,.,TRBJ2-5,TRBD1,TGCGCCAGCAGTGAGCCGTCCCGGACAGGGGACGAGACCCAGTACTTC,CASSEPSRTGDETQYF
TRBV6-1,17,.,TRBJ1-3,.,TGTGCCAGCAGTGAAGCTGAAGACCGGAGCTCTGGAAACACCATATATTTT,CASSEAEDRSSGNTIYF
TRBV6-5,16,.,TRBJ1-1,.,TGTGCCAGCAGTTACACGACCTCGTGGGGAGGGACTGAAGCTTTCTTT,CASSYTTSWGGTEAFF
TRBV2,11,.,TRBJ1-5,.,TGTGCCAGCAGCAACAATCAGCCCCAGCATTTT,CASSNNQPQHF
TRBV6-1,14,.,TRBJ2-3,.,TGTGCCAGCAGGACAGTCGCTAGCACAGATACGCAGTATTTT,CASRTVASTDTQYF
TRBV27,16,.,TRBJ2-1,.,TGTGCCAGCAGTATAGGGGACTCCATCATAAGGAATGAGCAGTTCTTC,CASSIGDSIIRNEQFF
TRBV7-9,15,once,TRBJ1-2,.,TGTGCCAGCAGCTCCGGAGGGTCAGGCAATTATGGCTACACCTTC,CASSSGGSGNYGYTF
TRBV5-1,15,.,TRBJ2-3,.,TGCGCCAGCAGCTTGTTCCTTACTAGCACAGATACGCAGTATTTT,CASSLFLTSTDTQYF
TRBV18,13,.,TRBJ2-3,.,TGTGCCAGCTCACCCAACAGTCCAGATACGCAGTATTTT,CASSPNSPDTQYF
TRBV5-1,16,.,TRBJ2-6,.,TGCGCCAGCAGCCTCACAACAGGCGGTGGGGCCAACGTCCTGACTTTC,CASSLTTGGGANVLTF
TRBV20-1,9,.,TRBJ2-3,.,TGCAGTGCACCGGGTACGCAGTATTTT,CSAPGTQYF
TRBV13,14,once,TRBJ2-3,.,TGTGCCAGCAGCCCTTTTGAGAACACAGATACGCAGTATTTT,CASSPFENTDTQYF
TRBV18,12,few,TRBJ1-2,.,TGTGCCAGCTCGACAGAAAACTATGGCTACACCTTC,CASSTENYGYTF
TRBV7-2,16,.,TRBJ2-7,TRBD2,TGTGCCAGCAGCCTCGGGACTAGCGCATTCCTCTACGAGCAGTACTTC,CASSLGTSAFLYEQYF
TRBV6-1,15,.,TRBJ1-2,TRBD1,TGTGCCAGCAGTGAAGCGTGGACAGGGGAATATGGCTACACCTTC,CASSEAWTGEYGYTF
TRBV7-9,14,.,TRBJ2-5,.,TGTGCCAGCAGCTCACAGGGATTCATCGAGACCCAGTACTTC,CASSSQGFIETQYF
TRBV7-2,14,.,TRBJ2-7,.,TGTGCCAGCAGCTTAGTCTCCCTGGACACCGAGCAGTACTTC,CASSLVSLDTEQYF
TRBV18,13,.,TRBJ1-1,TRBD1,TGTGCCAGCTCACCCCAGGGGGACACTGAAGCTTTCTTT,CASSPQGDTEAFF
TRBV27,16,.,TRBJ2-7,TRBD1,TGTGCCAGCAGTTTATCCGGACAGGGCTTATCCTACGAGCAGTACTTC,CASSLSGQGLSYEQYF
TRBV9,15,once,TRBJ1-2,.,TGTGCCAGCAGCGTAGATTTCGGGAGCCAATATGGCTGCACCTTC,CASSVDFGSQYGCTF
TRBV5-1,17,.,TRBJ1-2,TRBD1,TGCGCCAGCAGCTTGTACGGCACGAGGGACAGCGGGGGTGGCTACACCTTC,CASSLYGTRDSGGGYTF
TRBV19,16,.,TRBJ2-7,TRBD2,TGTGCCAGTAGTCCGCGGGGGAGAGACAGCTCCTACGAGCAGTACTTC,CASSPRGRDSSYEQYF
TRBV7-6,16,.,TRBJ2-3,TRBD2,TGTGCCAGCAGCTTAGTCGCGGGACTAGTGACAGATACGCAGTATTTT,CASSLVAGLVTDTQYF
TRBV5-1,14,.,TRBJ1-1,.,TGCGCCAGCAGCTTGGACAGCTGGGACACTGAAGCTTTCTTT,CASSLDSWDTEAFF
TRBV5-5,15,.,TRBJ1-1,.,TGTGCCAGCAGCTTGGGCTCTAAGTTGAACACTGAAGCTTTCTTT,CASSLGSKLNTEAFF
TRBV9,16,.,TRBJ2-1,TRBD2,TGTGCCAGCAGCGTAGTTCTAGCGGGAGAGTACAATGAGCAGTTCTTC,CASSVVLAGEYNEQFF
TRBV5-1,16,.,TRBJ2-3,TRBD1,TGCGCCAGCAGCTTGGTACCAGGGACAGCAACAGATACGCAGTATTTT,CASSLVPGTATDTQYF
TRBV9,15,.,TRBJ2-1,TRBD2,TGTGCCAGCAGCGCGGGACTAGCGGGACTCTATGAGCAGTTCTTC,CASSAGLAGLYEQFF
TRBV6-1,11,.,TRBJ1-5,.,TGTGCCAGCAGTGAACGTCAGCCCCAGCATTTT,CASSERQPQHF
TRBV19,14,once,TRBJ2-6,.,TGTGCCAGTAGTACGGGGGCTGGGGCCAACGTCCTGACTTTC,CASSTGAGANVLTF
TRBV5-6,15,.,TRBJ1-2,.,TGTGCCAGCAGCCTACGGGACATCGGGATAATGGGCTACACCTTC,CASSLRDIGIMGYTF
TRBV18,16,.,TRBJ2-1,.,TGTGCCAGCTCACCCCTCGGGGGGCCGACCTACAATGAGCAGTTCTTC,CASSPLGGPTYNEQFF
TRBV11-2,14,.,TRBJ2-7,.,TGTGCCAGCAGCGCTCAACCGGGAACCTACGAGCAGTACTTC,CASSAQPGTYEQYF
TRBV28,14,.,TRBJ2-7,.,TGTGCCAGCATTCCAACACGGAGCTCCTACGAGCAGTACTTC,CASIPTRSSYEQYF